This T cell receptor (beta chain) was recorded in a study of T-cell reconstitution after alpha-beta-depleted transplantation in children. The TCRbeta library incorporated unique molecular identifiers. MiXCR, applied by TCRdb to the PCR reads, yields one record per CDR3 protein. The table shows hundreds of thousands of distinct CDR3 sequences, with 13% occurring only once. About this clonotype itself: Antigen unknown.

General observations from the study: Among T cells one year after transplant, newly produced cells accounted for most counts and diversity. Recipient T cells and thymic progenitors that survived gave rise to the high TCRbeta diversity observed at day 60 in some patients.

Trimming stripped 6 bases from V and 8 bases from J, with 10 bases between. The CDR3 totals 10 residues. Germline CDR1 DFQATT, CDR2 SNEGSKA (reference sequence). The input for sequencing was PBMCs, taken before TCRalphabeta/CD19-depleted stem cell transplant. The V call is TRBV20-1, the J call TRBJ1-1, with unresolved D. This receptor was identified in a girl aged 2-10 years with congenital amegakaryocytic thrombocytopenia, due to receive a stem cell transplant. CDR3 coding DNA: TGCAGTGCCCGAGACGAGGAAGCTTTCTTT. As protein: CSARDEEAFF.